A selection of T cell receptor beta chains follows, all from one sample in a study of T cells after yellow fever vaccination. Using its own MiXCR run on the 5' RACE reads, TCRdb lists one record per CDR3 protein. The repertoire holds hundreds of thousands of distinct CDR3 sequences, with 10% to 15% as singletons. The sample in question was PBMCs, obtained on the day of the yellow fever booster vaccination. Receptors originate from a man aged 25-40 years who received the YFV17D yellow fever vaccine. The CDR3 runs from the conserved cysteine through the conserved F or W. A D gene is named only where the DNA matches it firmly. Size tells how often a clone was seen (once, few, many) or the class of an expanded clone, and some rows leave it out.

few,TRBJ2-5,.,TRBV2,TGTGCCAGCAGTGAAGACAGGGTGGAGACCCAGTACTTC,CASSEDRVETQYF
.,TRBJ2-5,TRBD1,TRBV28,TGTGCCAGCCAGGGGGCGAAAAATCGGGAGACCCAGTACTTC,CASQGAKNRETQYF
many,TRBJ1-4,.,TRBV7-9,TGTGCCAGCAGCTTAGATGATGAAAAACTGTTTTTT,CASSLDDEKLFF
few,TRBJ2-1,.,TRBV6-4,TGTGCCAGCAGCGACAGAGCGTCGCAGTTCTTC,CASSDRASQFF
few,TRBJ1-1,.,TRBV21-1,TGTGCCAGCAGCAAAATCCTATCGCAGGGGACGGGTGAAGCTTTCTTT,CASSKILSQGTGEAFF
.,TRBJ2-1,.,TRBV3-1,TGTGCCAGCAGCCAAGTGGACGGGAGAGGTGAGCAGTTCTTC,CASSQVDGRGEQFF
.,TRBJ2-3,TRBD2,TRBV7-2,TGTGCCAGCAGCTTAGGGCTTCCGCGCGGGAGGGCCACGCGGGATACGCAGTATTTT,CASSLGLPRGRATRDTQYF
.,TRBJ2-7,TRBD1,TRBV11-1,TGTGCCAGCAGATCGGACAGACCGGGACAGGGGGCATCCTACGAGCAGTACTTC,CASRSDRPGQGASYEQYF
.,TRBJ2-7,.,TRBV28,TGTGCCAGCAGGGCGGTTAACTACGAGCAGTACTTC,CASRAVNYEQYF
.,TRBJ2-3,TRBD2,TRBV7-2,TGTGCCAGCTTCCGGGAGGGCCCCACAGATACGCAGTATTTT,CASFREGPTDTQYF
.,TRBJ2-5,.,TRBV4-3,TGCGCCAGCAGCCACTCCGGGGAGGAAGAGACCCAGTACTTC,CASSHSGEEETQYF
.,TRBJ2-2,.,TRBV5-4,TGTGCCAGCAGCTTGGAGGTAGCGGCGAACACCGGGGAGCTGTTTTTT,CASSLEVAANTGELFF
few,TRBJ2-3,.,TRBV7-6,TGTGCCAGCAGCCCTAGGGGAGGACTCCCTAGCTCAGGAGATACGCAGTATTTT,CASSPRGGLPSSGDTQYF
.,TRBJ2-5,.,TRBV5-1,TGCGCCAGCAGCTTGGGGAACCAGCAAGAGACCCAGTACTTC,CASSLGNQQETQYF
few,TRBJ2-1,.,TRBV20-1,TGCAGTGCGGGAGAAACCTCTGTCTATGAGCAGTTCTTC,CSAGETSVYEQFF
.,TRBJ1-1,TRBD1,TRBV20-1,TGCAGTGCTAGAGATTTTGAGGGGGCGACTGAAGCTTTCTTT,CSARDFEGATEAFF
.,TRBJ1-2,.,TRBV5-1,TGCGCCAGCAGCTTGGAGGCGGGGCCGGGCTACACCTTC,CASSLEAGPGYTF
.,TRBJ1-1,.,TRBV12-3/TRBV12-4,TGTGCCAGCAGTTTAGCCCGGGGGCGCAACACTGAAGCTTTCTTT,CASSLARGRNTEAFF
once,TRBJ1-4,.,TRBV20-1,TGCAGTGCTAGTGCACCGGGTCCGAATGAAAAACTGTTTTTT,CSASAPGPNEKLFF
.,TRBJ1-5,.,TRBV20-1,TGCAGTGCTAGAAGGACCAATCAGCCCCAGCATTTT,CSARRTNQPQHF
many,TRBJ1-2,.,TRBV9,TGTGCCAGCAGCGAATACAACTATGGCTACACCTTC,CASSEYNYGYTF
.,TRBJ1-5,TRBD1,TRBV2,TGTGCCAGCAGTCCAGGGGGAAAAGGTCAGCCCCAGCATTTT,CASSPGGKGQPQHF
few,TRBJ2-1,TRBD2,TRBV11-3,TGTGCCAGCAGCCCCGGGACTAGCGGGCCAAATGAGCAGTTCTTC,CASSPGTSGPNEQFF
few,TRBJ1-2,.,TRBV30,TGTGCCTGGAAAGTGGTACGGGGGGCGCAAAGTGGCTACACCTTC,CAWKVVRGAQSGYTF
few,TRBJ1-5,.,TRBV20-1,TGCAGTGCTAGAGATCGGGCCGGGATGGGCAATCAGCCCCAGCATTTT,CSARDRAGMGNQPQHF
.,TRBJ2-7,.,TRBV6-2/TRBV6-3,TGTGCCAGCCGAACGGGACCACTCAGATACGAGCAGTACTTC,CASRTGPLRYEQYF
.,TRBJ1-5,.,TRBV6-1,TGTGCCAGCAGTCAGGGGAGACGGGATAGCAATCAGCCCCAGCATTTT,CASSQGRRDSNQPQHF
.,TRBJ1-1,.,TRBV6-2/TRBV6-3,TGTGCCAGCAGTTACACGGGGGCCGCCTGGGGCACTGAAGCTTTCTTT,CASSYTGAAWGTEAFF
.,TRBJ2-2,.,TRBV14,TGTGCCAGCAGCCCTCAGACTGCCACCGGGGAGCTGTTTTTT,CASSPQTATGELFF
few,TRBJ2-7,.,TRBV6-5,TGTGCCAGCAGTTACCGACAGAACTCCTACGAGCAGTACTTC,CASSYRQNSYEQYF
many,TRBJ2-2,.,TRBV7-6,TGTGCCAGCAGCTGGACGCGGGATGGGACCGGGGAGCTGTTTTTT,CASSWTRDGTGELFF
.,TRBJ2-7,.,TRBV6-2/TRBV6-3,TGTGCCAGCATCGAGGCGGGGGCTTTTTACGAGCAGTACTTC,CASIEAGAFYEQYF
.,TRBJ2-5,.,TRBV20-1,TGCAGTGCTAGAGATCTGGCGGGTCGGGAGACCCAGTACTTC,CSARDLAGRETQYF
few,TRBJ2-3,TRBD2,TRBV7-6,TGTGCCAGCAGCTTTACTAGCGGGAGGACCACAGATACGCAGTATTTT,CASSFTSGRTTDTQYF
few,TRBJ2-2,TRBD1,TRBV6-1,TGTGCCAGCAGGAGACAGGGGTGGGCCGGGGAGCTGTTTTTT,CASRRQGWAGELFF
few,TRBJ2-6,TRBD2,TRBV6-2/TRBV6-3,TGTGCCAGCAGGCCTTCTATTGGGACTAGCGGGAGTAACTCTGGGGCCAACGTCCTGACTTTC,CASRPSIGTSGSNSGANVLTF
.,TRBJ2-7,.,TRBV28,TGTGCCAGCAGACGTAATCGGGGTGGGGAAAGCGAGCAGTACTTC,CASRRNRGGESEQYF
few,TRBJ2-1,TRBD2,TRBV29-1,TGCAGCGTTGACGGGGGGGAGAGGGACAATGAGCAGTTCTTC,CSVDGGERDNEQFF
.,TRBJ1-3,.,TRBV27,TGTGCCAGCAGTTTGGGTCAAACTGGAAACACCATATATTTT,CASSLGQTGNTIYF
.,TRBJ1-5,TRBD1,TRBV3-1,TGTGCCAGCAGCCCCGTATGGGACAGCCACAATCAGCCCCAGCATTTT,CASSPVWDSHNQPQHF
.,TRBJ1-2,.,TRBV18,TGTGCCAGCTCACCAGCGGCAGGGGAAGGGTATGGCTACACCTTC,CASSPAAGEGYGYTF
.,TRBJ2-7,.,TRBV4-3,TGCGCCAGCAGCCAAGCTCTCTTCAGCCACGAGCAGTACTTC,CASSQALFSHEQYF
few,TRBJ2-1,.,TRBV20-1,TGCAGTGCTAGTCGGCGTACCCTTGACAATGAGCAGTTCTTC,CSASRRTLDNEQFF
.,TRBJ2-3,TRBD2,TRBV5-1,TGCGCCAGCAGCTCTAGCGGGTTCGGGATAGATACGCAGTATTTT,CASSSSGFGIDTQYF
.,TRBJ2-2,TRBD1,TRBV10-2,TGCGCCAGCATCCCCGGACAGGTGGACACCGGGGAGCTGTTTTTT,CASIPGQVDTGELFF
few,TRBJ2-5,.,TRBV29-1,TGCAGCGTTGAAGGAGGAACCGGGAACGTGCCCCAGTACTTC,CSVEGGTGNVPQYF
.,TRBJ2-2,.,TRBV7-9,TGTGCAGCCACCGGGGCCGGGGAGCTGTTTTTT,CAATGAGELFF
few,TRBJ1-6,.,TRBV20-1,TGCAGTGCTAGAGCTGATTCAAATTCACCCCTCCACTTT,CSARADSNSPLHF
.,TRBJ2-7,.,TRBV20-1,TGCAGTGCTAGAGAAGGGGGTGGGGTCTACGAGCAGTACTTC,CSAREGGGVYEQYF
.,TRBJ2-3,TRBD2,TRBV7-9,TGTGCCAGCAGCTTATCGGGGGGGACCGTGGATACGCAGTATTTT,CASSLSGGTVDTQYF
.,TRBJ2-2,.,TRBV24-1,TGTGCCACCAGTGAAAGGGGCAGGGGCGGCACCGGGGAGCTGTTTTTT,CATSERGRGGTGELFF
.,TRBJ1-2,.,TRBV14,TGTGCCAGCAGCCAAGGGGACACCACGAGGACTTACTTC,CASSQGDTTRTYF
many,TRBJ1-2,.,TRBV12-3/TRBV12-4,TGTGCCAGCACCCAGGCAGGGTTCAATAACTATGGCTACACCTTC,CASTQAGFNNYGYTF
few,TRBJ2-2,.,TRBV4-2,TGTGCCAGCAGCCAAGATCACATAACGAACACCGGGGAGCTGTTTTTT,CASSQDHITNTGELFF
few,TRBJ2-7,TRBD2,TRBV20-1,TGCAGTGCTAGACTAGCGGGAGGGGCATCCGAGCAGTACTTC,CSARLAGGASEQYF
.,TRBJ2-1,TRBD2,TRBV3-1,TGTGCCAGCACCCAAAGCGGGAGGGCCGCGAGTGAGCAGTTCTTC,CASTQSGRAASEQFF
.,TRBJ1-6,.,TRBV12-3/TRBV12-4,TGTGCCAGCAGTCAGAACTATAATTCACCCCTCCACTTT,CASSQNYNSPLHF
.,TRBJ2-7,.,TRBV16,TGTGCCAGCAGCCGCACCGGGACGGGATACGAGCAGTACTTC,CASSRTGTGYEQYF